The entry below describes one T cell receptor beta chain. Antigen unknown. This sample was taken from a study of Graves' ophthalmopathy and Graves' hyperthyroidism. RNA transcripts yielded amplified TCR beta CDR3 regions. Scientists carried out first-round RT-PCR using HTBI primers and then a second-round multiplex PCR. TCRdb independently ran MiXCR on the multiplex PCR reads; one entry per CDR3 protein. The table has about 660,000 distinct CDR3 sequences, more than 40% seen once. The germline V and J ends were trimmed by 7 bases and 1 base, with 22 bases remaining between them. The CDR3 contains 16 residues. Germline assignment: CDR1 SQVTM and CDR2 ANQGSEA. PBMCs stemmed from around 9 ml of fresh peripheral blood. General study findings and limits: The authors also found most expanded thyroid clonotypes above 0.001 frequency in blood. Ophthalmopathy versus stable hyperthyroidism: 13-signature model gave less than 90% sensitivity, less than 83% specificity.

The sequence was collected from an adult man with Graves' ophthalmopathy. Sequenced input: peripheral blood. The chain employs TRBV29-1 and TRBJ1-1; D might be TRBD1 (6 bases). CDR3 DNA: TGCAGCGGTTTCGTGGGGGGCGGACACACGAACACTGAAGCTTTCTTT. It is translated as CSGFVGGGHTNTEAFF.